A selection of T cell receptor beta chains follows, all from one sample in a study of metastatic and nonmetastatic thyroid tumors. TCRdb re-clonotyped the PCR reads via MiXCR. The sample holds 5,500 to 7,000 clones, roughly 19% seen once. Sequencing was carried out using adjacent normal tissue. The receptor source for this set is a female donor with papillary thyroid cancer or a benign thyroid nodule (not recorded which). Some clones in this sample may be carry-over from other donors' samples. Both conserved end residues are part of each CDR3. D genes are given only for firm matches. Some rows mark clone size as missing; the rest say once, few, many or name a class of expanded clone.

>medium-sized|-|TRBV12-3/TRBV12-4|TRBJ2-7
CASSLLYEQYF
TGTGCCAGCAGTTTACTCTACGAGCAGTACTTC
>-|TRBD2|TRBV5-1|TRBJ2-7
CASSSINSGGAVYEQYF
TGCGCCAGCAGCTCGATCAATAGCGGGGGGGCGGTCTACGAGCAGTACTTC
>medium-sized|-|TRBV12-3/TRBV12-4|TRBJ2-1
CASSLLQVPFF
TGTGCCAGCAGTTTACTCCAGGTTCCGTTCTTC
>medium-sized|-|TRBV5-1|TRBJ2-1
CASSLRPVPGNEQFF
TGCGCCAGCAGCTTGCGACCAGTACCCGGCAATGAGCAGTTCTTC
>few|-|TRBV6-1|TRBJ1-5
CASGDGHSNQPQHF
TGTGCCAGCGGGGACGGGCATAGCAATCAGCCCCAGCATTTT
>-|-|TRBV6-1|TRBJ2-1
CASPAANNEQFF
TGTGCCAGCCCGGCAGCTAACAACGAGCAGTTCTTC
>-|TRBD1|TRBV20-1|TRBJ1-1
CSASQGTEAFF
TGCAGTGCTTCACAGGGGACCGAAGCTTTCTTT
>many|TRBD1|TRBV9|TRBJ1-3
CASSVDRGSGNTIYF
TGTGCCAGCAGCGTTGACAGGGGCTCTGGAAACACCATATATTTT
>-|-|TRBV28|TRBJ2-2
CASSLSLGKTGDLFF
TGTGCCAGCAGTTTATCTCTCGGGAAGACCGGGGATCTTTTTTTT
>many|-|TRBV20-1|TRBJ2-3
CSASDLARGGDTQYF
TGCAGTGCTAGCGACCTAGCGAGGGGAGGAGATACGCAGTATTTT
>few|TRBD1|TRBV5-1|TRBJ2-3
CASSAGQVTDTQYF
TGCGCCAGCAGCGCCGGACAGGTCACGGATACGCAGTATTTT
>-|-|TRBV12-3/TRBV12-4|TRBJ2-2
CASRSSDTNTGELFF
TGTGCCAGCAGGTCTAGCGATACGAACACCGGGGAGCTGTTTTTT
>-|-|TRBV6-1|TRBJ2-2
CASSEFNTGELFF
TGTGCCAGCAGTGAGTTTAACACCGGGGAGCTGTTTTTT
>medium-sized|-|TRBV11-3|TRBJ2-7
CASSLVGRTYEQYF
TGTGCCAGCAGCTTGGTAGGCCGAACCTACGAGCAGTACTTC
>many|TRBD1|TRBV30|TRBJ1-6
CAWSGRQGYSGGWNSPLHF
TGTGCCTGGAGCGGCCGACAGGGGTATTCGGGGGGGTGGAATTCACCCCTCCACTTT
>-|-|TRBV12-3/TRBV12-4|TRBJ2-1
CASSLSDRNNNEQFF
TGTGCCAGCAGTTTAAGCGACAGGAACAACAATGAGCAGTTCTTC
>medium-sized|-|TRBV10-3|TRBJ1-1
CAIRRSRENTEAFF
TGTGCCATCAGGCGGAGCAGGGAGAACACTGAAGCTTTCTTT
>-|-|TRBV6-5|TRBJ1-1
CASSFPPPGPEAFF
TGTGCCAGCAGTTTCCCCCCACCTGGGCCTGAAGCTTTCTTT
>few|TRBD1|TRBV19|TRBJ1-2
CASSIPTTGVPYGYTF
TGTGCCAGTAGTATACCGACGACAGGGGTACCTTATGGCTACACCTTC
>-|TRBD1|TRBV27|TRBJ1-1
CASSYRGLTEAFF
TGTGCCAGCAGTTACAGGGGGCTTACTGAAGCTTTCTTT
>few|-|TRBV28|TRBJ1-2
CASGGSLLNYCYTF
TGTGCCAGCGGCGGTTCTCTTCTAAACTATTGCTACACCTTC
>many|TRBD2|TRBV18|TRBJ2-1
CASSLGTSGANEQFF
TGTGCCAGCTCACTCGGGACTAGCGGGGCCAATGAGCAGTTCTTC
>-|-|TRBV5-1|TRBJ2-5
CASSLYGRQETQYF
TGCGCCAGCAGCTTGTACGGCAGGCAAGAGACCCAGTACTTC
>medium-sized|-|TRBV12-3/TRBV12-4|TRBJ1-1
CASRTLSAVNTEAFF
TGTGCCAGCAGAACCTTATCGGCGGTGAACACTGAAGCTTTCTTT
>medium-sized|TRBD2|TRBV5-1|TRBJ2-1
CASSLSSGSARPYNEQFF
TGCGCCAGCAGCTTGTCCAGCGGGAGCGCCCGACCCTACAATGAGCAGTTCTTC
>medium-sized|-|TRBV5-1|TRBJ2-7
CASSLAASYEQYF
TGCGCCAGCAGCTTGGCAGCTTCATACGAGCAGTACTTC
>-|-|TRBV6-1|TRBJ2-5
CASISGYGETQYF
TGTGCCAGCATCTCAGGGTATGGAGAGACCCAGTACTTC
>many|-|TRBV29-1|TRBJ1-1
CSVAQPNTEAFF
TGCAGCGTTGCTCAGCCGAACACTGAAGCTTTCTTT
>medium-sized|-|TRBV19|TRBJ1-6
CASSINFGQSNSPLHF
TGTGCCAGTAGTATTAATTTTGGGCAAAGTAATTCACCCCTCCACTTT
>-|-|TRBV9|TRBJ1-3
CASSPQWGAGNTIYF
TGTGCCAGCAGCCCTCAATGGGGAGCTGGAAACACCATATATTTT
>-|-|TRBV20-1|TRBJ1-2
CSARVSERSRGYTF
TGCAGTGCTAGAGTTTCAGAGCGGTCGCGTGGCTACACCTTC
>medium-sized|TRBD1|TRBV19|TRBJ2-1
CASSLRDSHDTEQFF
TGTGCCAGTAGTCTCCGGGACAGTCATGATACTGAGCAGTTCTTC
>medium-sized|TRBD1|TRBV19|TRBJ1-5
CASSRDRDFPFSHF
TGTGCCAGTAGCCGGGACAGGGATTTTCCGTTTTCGCATTTT
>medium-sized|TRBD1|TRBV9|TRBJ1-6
CASSVSFGQGNSPLHF
TGTGCCAGCAGCGTAAGTTTTGGACAGGGGAATTCACCCCTCCACTTT
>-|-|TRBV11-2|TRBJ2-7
CASSLTGFEQYF
TGTGCCAGCAGCTTAACAGGGTTCGAGCAGTACTTC
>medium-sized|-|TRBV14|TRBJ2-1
CASSQVGQPFYNEQFF
TGTGCCAGCAGCCAAGTAGGACAGCCATTCTACAATGAGCAGTTCTTC
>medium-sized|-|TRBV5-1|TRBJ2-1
CASSLVAVGNEQFF
TGCGCCAGCAGCTTGGTGGCGGTGGGAAATGAGCAGTTCTTC
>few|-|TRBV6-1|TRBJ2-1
CASRRDFYNEQFF
TGTGCCAGCAGGCGGGACTTCTACAATGAGCAGTTCTTC
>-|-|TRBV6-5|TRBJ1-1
CASSCAQWYRDLNTESFF
TGTGCCAGCAGTTGTGCCCAATGGTATAGGGACCTGAACACTGAATCTTTCTTT
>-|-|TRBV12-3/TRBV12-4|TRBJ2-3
CASTGPGHPSTDPRYF
TGTGCCAGCACAGGGCCGGGACACCCTAGCACAGATCCGCGGTATTTT
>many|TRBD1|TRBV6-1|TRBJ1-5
CASSRAGTGPNQPQHF
TGTGCCAGCAGCCGCGCCGGGACAGGGCCCAATCAGCCCCAGCATTTT
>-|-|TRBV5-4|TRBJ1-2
CAGRPRYRNGYTF
TGTGCCGGCCGACCTAGATACAGAAATGGCTACACCTTC
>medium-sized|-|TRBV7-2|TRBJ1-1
CASSLGGGLAEAFF
TGTGCCAGCAGCTTAGGGGGTGGATTAGCTGAAGCTTTCTTT
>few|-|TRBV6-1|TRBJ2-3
CASSRLGRDTQYF
TGTGCCAGCAGTAGACTGGGGCGAGATACGCAGTATTTT
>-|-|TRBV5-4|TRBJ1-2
CASSFEQVVVVYTF
TGTGCCAGCAGCTTCGAACAGGTCGTTGTAGTCTACACCTTC
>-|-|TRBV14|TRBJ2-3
CASSQDVLSGTQYF
TGTGCCAGCAGCCAAGATGTCCTCTCGGGTACGCAGTATTTT
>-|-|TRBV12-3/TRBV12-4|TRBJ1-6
CASSLSVNSPLHF
TGTGCCAGCAGTTTATCAGTAAATTCGCCCCTCCACTTT
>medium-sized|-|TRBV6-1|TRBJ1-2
CASGSLVYGYTF
TGTGCCAGCGGGTCGCTAGTCTATGGCTACACCTTC
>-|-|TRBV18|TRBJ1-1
CASSPQGTPNTEAFF
TGTGCCAGCTCACCACAGGGTACACCAAACACTGAGGCTTTCTTT
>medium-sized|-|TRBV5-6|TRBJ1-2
CASSYPDRQGNYGYTF
TGTGCCAGCAGTTATCCTGACAGGCAAGGCAACTATGGCTACACCTTC
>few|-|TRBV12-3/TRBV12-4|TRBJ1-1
CASSKVRVTEALF
TGTGCCAGCAGTAAAGTCAGGGTCACTGAAGCTTTATTT
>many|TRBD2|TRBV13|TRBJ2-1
CASSFPSGSDAYNEQFF
TGTGCCAGCAGCTTCCCTAGCGGGAGCGACGCCTACAATGAGCAGTTCTTC
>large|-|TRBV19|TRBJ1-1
CASRAGTYTSEAFF
TGTGCCAGTAGGGCAGGGACGTATACATCTGAAGCTTTCTTT
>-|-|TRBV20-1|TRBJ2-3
CSSILRGKSADTQYF
TGCAGCTCTATACTAAGAGGGAAGAGCGCAGATACGCAGTATTTT
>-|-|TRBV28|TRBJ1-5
CASSLANQPQHF
TGTGCCAGCAGTTTAGCCAATCAGCCCCAGCATTTT